These 32 T cell receptor beta chains share one sample of origin, sequenced in a study of T-cell reconstitution after alpha-beta-depleted transplantation in children. As it was prepared, the TCRbeta library received unique molecular identifiers. Using its own MiXCR run on the PCR reads, TCRdb lists one record per CDR3 protein. The table lists about 600,000 distinct CDR3 sequences, approximately 10% of them singletons. The material sequenced was PBMCs from the stem cell graft donor, taken from the stem cell graft. Every receptor here comes from a human donor who donated a stem cell graft to a child with acute myeloid leukemia.

The rearrangement joins TRBV7-8 to TRBJ2-7, with 8 bases that match TRBD1. The CDR3 runs 14 residues. V was clipped by 6 bases and J by 2 bases; unmatched bases: 6. The germline CDR1 and CDR2 sequences are SGHVS and FQNEAQ. CDR3 DNA: TGTGCCAGCAGACATCGACAGGGGCCCTACGAGCAGTACTTC. Its protein product is CASRHRQGPYEQYF.

This clonotype was observed many times. V is TRBV9 and J is TRBJ1-5, with 8 nucleotides matching TRBD1. Germline CDR1 reads SGDLS; CDR2 reads YYNGEE. After removal of 0 bases from V and 7 bases from J, the junction contained 6 bases not matched to a gene. The CDR3 extends over 15 amino acids. The CDR3 DNA reads TGTGCCAGCAGCGTAGGCCAGGGGGCGGGCCAGCCCCAGCATTTT. It specifies CASSVGQGAGQPQHF.

This chain connects TRBV5-1 to TRBJ1-5, with a tentative D call TRBD1 (5 bases). CDR3 size: 13 residues. V was clipped by 4 bases and J by 6 bases, with 11 bases between them. CDR1 SGHRS and CDR2 YFSETQ come from the germline V gene. The CDR3 reads CASSGGVGQPQHF. The CDR3 DNA follows: TGCGCCAGCAGCGGGGGGGTTGGTCAGCCCCAGCATTTT. Combining the CDR3 with reference TRBV5-1 and TRBJ1-5 gives the whole variable domain KAGVTQTPRYLIKTRGQQVTLSCSPISGHRSVSWYQQTPGQGLQFLFEYFSETQRNKGNFPGRFSGRQFSNSRSEMNVSTLELGDSALYLCASSGGVGQPQHFGDGTRLSIL.

This clonotype was detected a few times. The V gene is TRBV5-1, the J gene TRBJ2-1, with D unclear. V lost 7 bases and J lost 9, with 17 bases in between. This CDR3 contains 13 residues. CDR1 and CDR2 (germline): SGHRS, YFSETQ. CDR3 sequence: CASDFEGSGEQFF. CDR3 bases: TGCGCCAGCGACTTCGAAGGGTCGGGTGAGCAGTTCTTC.

This sequence joins TRBV29-1 and TRBJ2-3; 7 bases are shared with TRBD1. The CDR3 is 17 residues long. Trimming at V came to 5 bases and at J to 5 bases, leaving 19 bases not matched to a gene. CDR1 is SQVTM, CDR2 ANQGSEA, per germline. The CDR3 region has the DNA TGCAGCGTTTTGGAGGACAGGCTCAATCCTCGGGGAGATACGCAGTATTTT. This encodes CSVLEDRLNPRGDTQYF.

This sequence joins TRBV4-2 and TRBJ2-1, with unresolved D. This CDR3 spans 15 amino acids. Trimming cost V 2 bases and J 8 bases, with 16 bases left between them. The germline gives CDR1 LGHNA, CDR2 YNFKEQ. The CDR3 DNA sequence: TGTGCCAGCAGCCAATCCCTAGGGCCCCTCGATGAGCAGTTCTTC. It yields the protein CASSQSLGPLDEQFF.

This clonotype was counted between two and nine times. The chain joins TRBV3-1 to TRBJ1-1; tentatively, D is TRBD1 (5 bases). Germline loops: CDR1 LGHDT, CDR2 YNNKEL (reference sequence). The CDR3 has 16 residues. V was clipped by 5 bases and J by 7 bases, with 23 bases between them. The DNA of the CDR3 is TGTGCCAGCAGCTCTCCCGGACGGCCGTCCGGGGGTGAAGCTTTCTTT. Residues: CASSSPGRPSGGEAFF.

A few counts support this clonotype. The J gene is TRBJ2-7, the V gene TRBV5-1; 7 nucleotides align to TRBD1. The CDR3 sequence is 15 residues long. Trimming removed 4 bases from V and 5 bases from J; junction bases left unmatched: 12. Germline CDR1 and CDR2: SGHRS and YFSETQ. The CDR3 bases are TGCGCCAGCAGCATTAACAGGGGCGTCTTCGACGAGCAGTACTTC. Amino acid sequence: CASSINRGVFDEQYF.

Here the CDR3 DNA reads TGTGCCAGCAGTCAACAGGGAGGCGCCTACAATGAGCAGTTCTTC. Its protein product is CASSQQGGAYNEQFF. J is TRBJ2-1 and V is TRBV6-2 or TRBV6-3, with D perhaps TRBD1 or TRBD2 (6 bases each). This CDR3 region has 15 residues. Trimming shortened V by 5 bases and J by 2 bases, and 13 bases separated the two germline ends. Germline CDR1 and CDR2: MNHEY and SVGEGT.

The rearrangement uses TRBV5-1 and TRBJ2-7; 8 bases align to TRBD2. CDR3 size: 15 residues. With 4 bases clipped from V and 2 bases from J, the junction kept 8 bases outside the gene matches. From germline, CDR1 is SGHRS and CDR2 YFSETQ. CDR3 sequence: CASSPVSGTTYEQYF. Written as DNA, the CDR3 is TGCGCCAGCAGCCCAGTTAGCGGGACCACCTACGAGCAGTACTTC.

This clonotype appeared many times. The V gene is TRBV2, the J gene TRBJ2-7, with TRBD2 matching 9 bases. The CDR3 has 16 amino acids. CDR1 and CDR2 from the germline V gene are SNHLY and FYNNEI. V was clipped by 6 bases and J by 3 bases; unmatched bases: 12. This CDR3 reads CASRGSGGKMVYEQYF. The CDR3 bases are TGTGCCAGCAGAGGTAGCGGGGGAAAGATGGTCTACGAGCAGTACTTC.

This clonotype turned up a few times. This chain uses TRBV6-6 with TRBJ2-5; D remains ambiguous. The CDR3 has 12 residues. The germline V gene has CDR1 MNHNY and CDR2 SVGAGI (reference sequence). V was clipped by 6 bases and J by 4 bases, with 9 bases between them. The CDR3 nucleotides are TGTGCCAGCAGCCAACCTCCAGAGACCCAGTACTTC. This sequence encodes CASSQPPETQYF.

There are many counts of this clonotype. This chain uses TRBV5-1 with TRBJ2-2; 8 nucleotides line up with TRBD2. Germline CDR1 reads SGHRS; CDR2 reads YFSETQ. V trimming: 2 bases; J trimming: 1 base; junction bases outside the gene matches: 4. This CDR3 contains 16 residues. The CDR3 loop reads CASSFRLAGNTGELFF. The DNA for the CDR3 is TGCGCCAGCAGCTTTCGGCTAGCGGGGAACACCGGGGAGCTGTTTTTT.

This clonotype occurred a few times. The chain couples TRBV20-1 to TRBJ2-1, with TRBD2 identical over 10 bases. V lost 5 bases to trimming and J lost 6 bases; unmatched junction nucleotides: 7. This CDR3 contains 14 residues. CDR1 and CDR2 from the germline V gene are DFQATT and SNEGSKA (reference sequence). The CDR3 DNA sequence: TGCAGTGCTTATAAGCGGGAGGGGGGCAATGAGCAGTTCTTC. Residues: CSAYKREGGNEQFF.

This clonotype has a count of ten or more. V usage is TRBV30 and J usage is TRBJ2-1; D might be TRBD1 (6 bases). CDR3 size: 13 residues. CDR1 and CDR2 (germline): GTSNPN, SVGIG (reference sequence). V lost 2 bases to trimming and J lost 3 bases, with 8 bases between them. As DNA, the CDR3 is TGTGCCTGGAGTTGGGACAACTACAATGAGCAGTTCTTC. It translates to CAWSWDNYNEQFF.

In its sample, this clonotype was seen many times. The chain uses TRBV25-1 and TRBJ2-1, with D possibly TRBD1 on 6 matching bases. The CDR3 runs 13 residues. Trimming shortened V by 8 bases and J by 7 bases, and 15 bases separated the two germline ends. Germline V gene sequence: CDR1 MGHDK, CDR2 SYGVNS. The DNA for the CDR3 is TGTGCCAGCTCGGGACAACGAATTAATGAGCAGTTCTTC. It encodes CASSGQRINEQFF.

There are a few counts of this clonotype. V usage is TRBV29-1 and J usage is TRBJ2-2; 8 bases match TRBD2. The CDR3 contains 17 residues. After removal of 4 bases from V and 6 bases from J, the junction contained 16 bases not matched to a gene. CDR1 and CDR2 (germline): SQVTM, ANQGSEA. Here the CDR3 reads CSVGLASVTRPAGELFF. CDR3 DNA sequence: TGCAGCGTTGGACTAGCGAGTGTAACTCGACCGGCCGGGGAGCTGTTTTTT.

The V and J genes are TRBV7-8 and TRBJ2-7; 11 nucleotides agree with TRBD2. The germline V gene encodes CDR1 SGHVS and CDR2 FQNEAQ. The CDR3 sequence is 17 residues long. Trimming at V came to 3 bases and at J to 2 bases, leaving 9 bases not matched to a gene. CDR3 nucleotides: TGTGCCAGCAGCTTGTCCGAGACTAGCGGGGTGGCCTACGAGCAGTACTTC. It codes for CASSLSETSGVAYEQYF. The full variable domain, its missing parts supplied by reference TRBV7-8 and TRBJ2-7, is GAGVSQSPRYKVAKRGQDVALRCDPISGHVSLFWYQQALGQGPEFLTYFQNEAQLDKSGLPSDRFFAERPEGSVSTLKIQRTQQEDSAVYLCASSLSETSGVAYEQYFGPGTRLTVT.

The chain couples TRBV6-2 or TRBV6-3 to TRBJ2-6, with D hard to call. Per germline, CDR1 MNHEY and CDR2 SVGEGT. CDR3 length: 15 residues. The ends were cut back, 0 bases at V and 3 bases at J, with 6 bases in the middle. The chain's CDR3 is CASSYSQGGANVLTF. The CDR3 DNA reads as TGTGCCAGCAGTTACTCCCAAGGTGGGGCCAACGTCCTGACTTTC.

This clonotype was seen only a few times. The chain combines TRBV7-2 with TRBJ2-5; D not certain. This CDR3 has 12 residues. Trimming cost V 3 bases and J 5 bases, with 7 bases left between them. Germline-derived CDR1 and CDR2 are SGHTA and FQGNSA. The DNA of the CDR3 is TGTGCCAGCAGCTTTAATCCGGAGACCCAGTACTTC. Its protein product is CASSFNPETQYF.

V and J are TRBV12-5 and TRBJ2-5; D gene uncertain. V was clipped by 6 bases and J by 1 base, with 15 bases between them. CDR1 LGHNT and CDR2 FRNRAP come from the germline V gene. The CDR3 is 15 amino acids. The CDR3 DNA sequence: TGTGCTAGTGGGCCCGGTTTAGGGATCCAAGAGACCCAGTACTTC. It translates to CASGPGLGIQETQYF.

This clonotype appeared a few times. The chain couples TRBV27 to TRBJ2-3, with 11 bases fitting TRBD2. Germline-derived CDR1 and CDR2 are MNHEY and SMNVEV (reference sequence). J was trimmed by 1 base and V by 1 base; bases with no gene match: 4. CDR3 length: 17 residues. The CDR3 DNA follows: TGTGCCAGCAGTTTATTACTAGCGGGAGTTCGCACAGATACGCAGTATTTT. It is translated as CASSLLLAGVRTDTQYF.

This clonotype was seen more than once but under ten times. V usage is TRBV29-1 and J usage is TRBJ2-3; TRBD2 agrees at 10 bases. CDR3 size: 15 residues. The ends lost 6 bases at V and 1 base at J; junction bases unmatched: 7. Germline-derived CDR1 and CDR2 are SQVTM and ANQGSEA. This CDR3 is CSVGPGTSGTDTQYF. CDR3 nucleotides: TGCAGCGTCGGGCCCGGGACTAGCGGCACAGATACGCAGTATTTT.

In its sample, this clonotype was seen many times. The CDR3 sequence: CASSLGDRNYGYTF. CDR3 DNA: TGTGCCAGCAGTTTGGGTGACAGGAACTATGGCTACACCTTC. The J gene is TRBJ1-2, the V gene TRBV28, with TRBD1 as a possible D gene (6 bases). V lost 3 bases and J 2 bases, leaving 10 bases between the germline ends. Germline V gives CDR1 MDHEN, CDR2 SYDVKM. This CDR3 is 14 amino acids long.

The chain links TRBV2 to TRBJ2-1; TRBD2 agrees at 11 bases. The V gene end was trimmed by 11 bases and the J gene end by 6 bases; junction bases not matched to a gene: 12. Germline loops: CDR1 SNHLY, CDR2 FYNNEI. The CDR3 spans 15 residues. The CDR3 loop reads CASAGRGLAANEQFF. The CDR3 DNA reads as TGTGCCTCAGCAGGGAGGGGACTAGCGGCCAATGAGCAGTTCTTC.

This clonotype was observed a few times. V and J are TRBV7-3 and TRBJ2-3; a possible D gene is TRBD1 (6 bases). This CDR3 region has 15 residues. CDR1 and CDR2 from the germline V gene are SGHTA and FQGTGA. With 5 bases removed from V and 5 bases from J, the gap between germline ends came to 17 bases. The CDR3 spells CASSPHPQGIDTQYF. DNA for the CDR3: TGTGCCAGCAGCCCCCACCCTCAGGGGATAGATACGCAGTATTTT.

At least ten counts were recorded for this clonotype. The chain is built from TRBV7-3 and TRBJ2-1; TRBD2 matches at 9 bases. Germline CDR1 and CDR2: SGHTA and FQGTGA. The J segment lost 9 bases and the V segment lost 3 bases, leaving 6 bases of the junction unmatched. This CDR3 comprises 14 residues. The CDR3 is CASSLHSGSGEQFF. The CDR3 DNA sequence: TGTGCCAGCAGCTTGCATAGCGGGAGTGGTGAGCAGTTCTTC.

This clonotype was recorded at least ten times. The chain couples TRBV3-1 to TRBJ2-1; 10 bases map to TRBD2. Germline CDR1 reads LGHDT; CDR2 reads YNNKEL (reference sequence). V lost 6 bases, J lost 6 bases, and 5 bases stayed unmatched. This CDR3 has 14 residues. The CDR3 DNA sequence: TGTGCCAGCAGAAGGAGCGGGAGGGGCAATGAGCAGTTCTTC. Encoded protein: CASRRSGRGNEQFF.

V gene TRBV7-3 combines with J gene TRBJ2-2; D assignment may be TRBD1 or TRBD2 (5 bases each). CDR1 is SGHTA and CDR2 is FQGTGA in the germline V gene. The CDR3 is 15 amino acids. V lost 5 bases to trimming and J lost 5 bases, with 15 bases between them. The CDR3 DNA sequence: TGTGCCAGCAGCCGGGACGGTGAGAGGACCGGGGAGCTGTTTTTT. Translation gives CASSRDGERTGELFF.

The chain links TRBV7-9 to TRBJ2-2; 9 nucleotides line up with TRBD2. CDR1 and CDR2 from the germline V gene are SEHNR and FQNEAQ (reference sequence). Trimming at V came to 6 bases and at J to 1 base, leaving 9 bases not matched to a gene. This CDR3 spans 17 amino acids. The CDR3 loop is CASRVSFSGRNTGELFF. CDR3 DNA: TGTGCCAGCAGGGTCTCGTTTAGCGGGAGGAACACCGGGGAGCTGTTTTTT. Complete variable domain (other parts from reference TRBV7-9 and TRBJ2-2): DTGVSQNPRHKITKRGQNVTFRCDPISEHNRLYWYRQTLGQGPEFLTYFQNEAQLEKSRLLSDRFSAERPKGSFSTLEIQRTEQGDSAMYLCASRVSFSGRNTGELFFGEGSRLTVL.

The gene calls are TRBV11-1 and TRBJ2-3; TRBD1 aligns across 7 bases. The germline V gene encodes CDR1 SGHAT and CDR2 FQDESV (reference sequence). The length of the CDR3 is 16 residues. Germline trimming cut 5 bases from V and 2 bases from J; bases unmatched to any gene: 10. The CDR3 here is CASSTRTGPSTDTQYF. In nucleotides, the CDR3 is TGTGCCAGCAGCACCCGGACAGGTCCGTCCACAGATACGCAGTATTTT.

The V gene is TRBV7-3, the J gene TRBJ2-1; D gene ambiguous. CDR3 size: 15 residues. V gave up 2 bases and J gave up 5 bases, with 13 bases separating them. Germline V gives CDR1 SGHTA, CDR2 FQGTGA. In nucleotides, the CDR3 is TGTGCCAGCAGCTTATTACATGGGATGAACAATGAGCAGTTCTTC. Protein sequence: CASSLLHGMNNEQFF.